This TCR beta chain was observed in a study of identifying expanded T cells in peripheral blood. Study results and caveats: Variance in clone template counts between roughly two-week samples significantly increased with total template count across all healthy donors. Approximately 1.2 clones differed between technical replicates, versus about 16 and 19 over time.

This clone was picked up a small number of times. Its antigen remains unidentified. Measured with immunoSEQ multiplex PCR; TCRdb has only the in-frame clones, and not every one. Counted here are approximately 92,000 clones, roughly 81% occurring once; the ten biggest clones make up roughly 4.1%. Healthy donors had no documented immune events, such as infections, while sampled. V was trimmed by 7 bases and J by 5 bases, leaving 12 bases between them. The V gene's germline CDR1 is LNHDA and CDR2 SQIVND (reference sequence). The CDR3 sequence is 13 residues long. This receptor was taken from a person aged 18 to 70 in good health. Sample: blood. The rearrangement joins TRBV19 to TRBJ1-5, with D uncertain. The chain's CDR3 is CASNVPGDQPQHF. For the CDR3, the DNA is TGTGCCAGTAATGTACCCGGAGATCAGCCCCAGCATTTT.